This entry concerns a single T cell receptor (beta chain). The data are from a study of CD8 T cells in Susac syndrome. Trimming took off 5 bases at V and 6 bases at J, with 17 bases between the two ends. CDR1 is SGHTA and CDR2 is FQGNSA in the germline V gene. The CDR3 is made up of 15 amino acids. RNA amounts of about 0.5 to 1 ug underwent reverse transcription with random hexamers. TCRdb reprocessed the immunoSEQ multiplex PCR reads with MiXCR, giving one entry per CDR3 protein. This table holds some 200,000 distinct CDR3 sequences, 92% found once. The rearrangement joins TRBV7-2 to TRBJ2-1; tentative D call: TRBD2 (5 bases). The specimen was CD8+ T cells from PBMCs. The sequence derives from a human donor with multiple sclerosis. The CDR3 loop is CASSPSQLVGNEQFF. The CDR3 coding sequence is TGTGCCAGCAGCCCAAGCCAACTAGTGGGCAATGAGCAGTTCTTC.